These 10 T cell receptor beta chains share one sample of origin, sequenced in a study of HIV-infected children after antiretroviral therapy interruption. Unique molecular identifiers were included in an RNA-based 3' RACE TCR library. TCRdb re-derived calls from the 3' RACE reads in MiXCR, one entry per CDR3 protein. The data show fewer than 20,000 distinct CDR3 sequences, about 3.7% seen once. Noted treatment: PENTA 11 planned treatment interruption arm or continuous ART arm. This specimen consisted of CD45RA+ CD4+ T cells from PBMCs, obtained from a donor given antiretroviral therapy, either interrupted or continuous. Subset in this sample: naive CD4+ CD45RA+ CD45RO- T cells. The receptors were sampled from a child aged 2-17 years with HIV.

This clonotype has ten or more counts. The CDR3 DNA sequence: TGCGCCAGCAGCTTTCGGACAGGAAACACCGGGGAGCTGTTTTTT. It specifies CASSFRTGNTGELFF. The V call is TRBV5-1, the J call TRBJ2-2; 7 nucleotides agree with TRBD1. The CDR3 consists of 15 residues. Trimming removed 2 bases from V and 2 bases from J; junction bases left unmatched: 3. CDR1 and CDR2 from the germline V gene are SGHRS and YFSETQ.

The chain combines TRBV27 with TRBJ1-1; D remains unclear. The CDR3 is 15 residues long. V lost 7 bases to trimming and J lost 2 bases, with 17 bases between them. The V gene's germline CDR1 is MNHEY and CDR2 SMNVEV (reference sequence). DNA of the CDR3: TGTGCCAGCAATCTAGGTCCGGGTGTCAACACTGAAGCTTTCTTT. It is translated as CASNLGPGVNTEAFF.

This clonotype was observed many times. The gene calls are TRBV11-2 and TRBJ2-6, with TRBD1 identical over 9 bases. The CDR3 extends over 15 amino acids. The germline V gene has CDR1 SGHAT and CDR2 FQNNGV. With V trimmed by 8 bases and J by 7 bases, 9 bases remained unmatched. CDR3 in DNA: TGTGCCAGCGGGAAAGGGACAGGGATCGCCAACGTCCTGACTTTC. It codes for CASGKGTGIANVLTF.

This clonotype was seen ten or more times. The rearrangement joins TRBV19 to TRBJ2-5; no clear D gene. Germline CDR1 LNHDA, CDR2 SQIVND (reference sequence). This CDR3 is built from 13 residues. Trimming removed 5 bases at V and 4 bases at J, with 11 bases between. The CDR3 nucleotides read TGTGCCAGTAGTCTGGTGGCGAGAGAGACCCAGTACTTC. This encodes CASSLVARETQYF.

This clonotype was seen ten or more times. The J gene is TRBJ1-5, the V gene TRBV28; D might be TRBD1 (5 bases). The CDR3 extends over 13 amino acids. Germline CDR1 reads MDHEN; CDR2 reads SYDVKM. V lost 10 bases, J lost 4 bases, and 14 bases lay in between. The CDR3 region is CAIKGRTNQPQHF. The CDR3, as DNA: TGTGCCATCAAGGGACGGACAAATCAGCCCCAGCATTTT.

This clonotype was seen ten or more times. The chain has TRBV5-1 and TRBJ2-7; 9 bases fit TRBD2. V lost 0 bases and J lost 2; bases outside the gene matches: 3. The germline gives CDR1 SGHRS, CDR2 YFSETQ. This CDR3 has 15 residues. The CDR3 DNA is TGCGCCAGCAGCTTGGTAGGCGGGAGGGCCTACGAGCAGTACTTC. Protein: CASSLVGGRAYEQYF.

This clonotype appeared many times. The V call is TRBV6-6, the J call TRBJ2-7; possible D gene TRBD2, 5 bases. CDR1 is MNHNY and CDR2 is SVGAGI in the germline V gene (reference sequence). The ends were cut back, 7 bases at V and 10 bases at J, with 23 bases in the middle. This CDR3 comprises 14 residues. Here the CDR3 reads CASIGLGSSYEQYF. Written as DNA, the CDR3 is TGTGCCAGCATCGGACTGGGGAGCTCCTATGAACAGTACTTC.

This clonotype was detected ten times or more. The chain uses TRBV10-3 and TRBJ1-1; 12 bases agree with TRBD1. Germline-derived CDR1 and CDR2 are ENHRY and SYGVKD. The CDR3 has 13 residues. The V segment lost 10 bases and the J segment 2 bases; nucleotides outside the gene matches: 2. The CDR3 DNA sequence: TGTGCCACCGGGACAGGGGGCAACACTGAAGCTTTCTTT. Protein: CATGTGGNTEAFF.

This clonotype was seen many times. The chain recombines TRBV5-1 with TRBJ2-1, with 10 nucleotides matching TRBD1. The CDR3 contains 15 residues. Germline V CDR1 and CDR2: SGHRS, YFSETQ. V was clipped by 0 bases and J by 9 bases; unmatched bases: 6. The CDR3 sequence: CASSLVETGGGEQFF. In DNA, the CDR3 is TGCGCCAGCAGCTTGGTGGAGACAGGGGGCGGTGAGCAGTTCTTC.

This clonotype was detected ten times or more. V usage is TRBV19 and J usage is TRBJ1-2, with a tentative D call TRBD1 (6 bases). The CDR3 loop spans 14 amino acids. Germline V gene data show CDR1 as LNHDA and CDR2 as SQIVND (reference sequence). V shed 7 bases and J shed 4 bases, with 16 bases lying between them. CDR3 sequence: CASTPGQRIYGYTF. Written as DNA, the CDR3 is TGTGCCAGTACCCCCGGACAGCGTATCTATGGCTACACCTTC.